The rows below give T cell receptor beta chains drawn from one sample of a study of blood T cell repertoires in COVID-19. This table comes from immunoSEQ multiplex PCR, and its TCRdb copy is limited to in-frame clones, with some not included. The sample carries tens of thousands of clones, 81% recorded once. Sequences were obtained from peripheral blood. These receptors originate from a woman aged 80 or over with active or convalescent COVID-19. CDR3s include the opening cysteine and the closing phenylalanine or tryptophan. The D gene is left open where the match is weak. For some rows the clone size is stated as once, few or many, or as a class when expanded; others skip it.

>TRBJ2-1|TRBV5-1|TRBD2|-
CASSLGVVASGVTEQFF
TGCGCCAGCAGCTTGGGAGTTGTGGCTAGCGGAGTTACTGAGCAGTTCTTC
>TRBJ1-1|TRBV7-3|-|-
CASSFGTPNTEAFF
TGTGCCAGCAGCTTTGGGACACCGAACACTGAAGCTTTCTTT
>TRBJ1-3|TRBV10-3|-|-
CAIRGHLSGNTIYF
TGTGCCATCAGGGGACATCTCTCTGGAAACACCATATATTTT
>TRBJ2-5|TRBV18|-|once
CASSMRGGRETQYF
TGTGCCAGCTCAATGAGGGGGGGTCGAGAGACCCAGTACTTC
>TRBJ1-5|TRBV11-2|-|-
CASSQTYSNQPQHF
TGTGCCAGCAGCCAAACCTATAGCAATCAGCCCCAGCATTTT
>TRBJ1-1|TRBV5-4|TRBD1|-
CASSLGDRVTAEAFF
TGTGCCAGCAGCTTGGGGGACAGGGTCACAGCTGAAGCTTTCTTT
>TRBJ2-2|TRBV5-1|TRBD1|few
CASSPDRVGGELFF
TGCGCCAGCAGCCCCGACAGGGTAGGCGGGGAGCTGTTTTTT
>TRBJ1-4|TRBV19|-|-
CASKPDTNNEKLFF
TGTGCCAGTAAACCGGACACCAATAATGAAAAACTGTTTTTT
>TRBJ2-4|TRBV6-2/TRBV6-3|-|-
CASSYASKALLAKNIQYF
TGTGCCAGCAGTTACGCTAGTAAAGCCCTATTAGCCAAAAACATTCAGTACTTC
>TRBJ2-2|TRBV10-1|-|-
CASSGGRGLGTGELFF
TGCGCCAGCAGTGGGGGAAGGGGCCTGGGTACCGGGGAGCTGTTTTTT
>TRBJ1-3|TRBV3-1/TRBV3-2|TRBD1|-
CASSRNIAGTGASGNTIYF
TGTGCCAGCAGCCGAAACATTGCCGGGACAGGGGCCTCTGGAAACACCATATATTTT
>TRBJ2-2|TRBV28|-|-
CASSTRHSTGELFF
TGTGCCAGCAGTACCCGCCACAGCACCGGGGAGCTGTTTTTT
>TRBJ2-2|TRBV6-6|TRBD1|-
CASLTPGTGFTGELFF
TGTGCCAGTTTGACACCCGGGACAGGGTTCACCGGGGAGCTGTTTTTT
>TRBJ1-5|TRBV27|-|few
CASSSGLLSGPQHF
TGTGCCAGCAGTTCCGGACTTTTATCAGGGCCCCAGCATTTT
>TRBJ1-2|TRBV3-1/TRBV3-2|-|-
CASSQITGNGYTF
TGTGCCAGCAGCCAAATAACAGGAAACGGCTACACCTTC
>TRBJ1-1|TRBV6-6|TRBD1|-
CASSRRQGGNEAFF
TGTGCCAGCAGTAGACGACAGGGGGGGAATGAAGCTTTCTTT